The T cell receptor (beta chain) described here comes from a study of T cell changes during pregnancy in multiple sclerosis. Here immunoSEQ multiplex PCR was the method, and the copy in TCRdb shows in-frame clones only, minus some. The sample consists of roughly 120,000 clones, more than 85% of them appearing once. This CDR3 is built from 14 residues. The V gene lost 3 bases and the J gene lost 0 bases, with 11 bases spanning the gap. Looked up from germline, CDR1 is GTSNPN and CDR2 is SVGIG (reference sequence). The chain joins TRBV30 to TRBJ1-1; possibly TRBD1 for D (6 bases). Sample: peripheral blood, taken in the third trimester of pregnancy. The receptor was isolated from a female donor with multiple sclerosis, enrolled in a pregnancy study. CDR3 DNA: TGTGCCTGGAGCGCAAACAGGGTGAACACTGAAGCTTTCTTT. Residues: CAWSANRVNTEAFF.